Listed below are T cell receptor beta chains from one sample, sequenced in a study of cytomegalovirus exposure and HLA in healthy donors. Assay: immunoSEQ multiplex PCR; the TCRdb copy retains only in-frame clones and omits some. The sample includes under 100,000 clones, about 70% of them seen just once. Source material: PBMCs. The receptors were gathered from a man in his forties in good health and CMV-seronegative. Each CDR3 is given with its conserved first and last residue. Each record gives: clone size, D gene, J gene, V gene, CDR3 protein, CDR3 DNA. The D gene is left open where the match is weak. The listing skips clone size in some rows; elsewhere it reads once, few, many or a size class.

size: .; D: TRBD2; J: TRBJ2-1; V: TRBV5-6; CDR3: CASSLTGGPNEQFF; DNA: TGTGCCAGCAGCTTGACGGGGGGGCCGAATGAGCAGTTCTTC
size: .; D: TRBD1; J: TRBJ1-2; V: TRBV6-5; CDR3: CASSYDRGFPGYTF; DNA: TGTGCCAGCAGTTACGACAGGGGATTTCCTGGCTACACCTTC
size: few; D: .; J: TRBJ1-1; V: TRBV7-2; CDR3: CASSLVTGNTEAFF; DNA: TGTGCCAGCAGCTTAGTGACGGGTAACACTGAAGCTTTCTTT
size: once; D: .; J: TRBJ1-1; V: TRBV19; CDR3: CASSRGQMNTEAFF; DNA: TGTGCCAGTAGTAGGGGGCAAATGAACACTGAAGCTTTCTTT
size: few; D: TRBD1; J: TRBJ2-3; V: TRBV6-4; CDR3: CASSDGTGGTDTQYF; DNA: TGTGCCAGCAGTGACGGGACAGGGGGCACAGATACGCAGTATTTT
size: .; D: .; J: TRBJ1-3; V: TRBV4-3; CDR3: CASSQDIYTIYF; DNA: TGCGCCAGCAGCCAAGATATCTACACCATATATTTT
size: .; D: .; J: TRBJ1-2; V: TRBV4-2; CDR3: CASSQGLQGMNYGYTF; DNA: TGTGCCAGCAGCCAAGGGTTGCAGGGCATGAACTATGGCTACACCTTC
size: .; D: .; J: TRBJ1-4; V: TRBV28; CDR3: CASSQAGVGKLFF; DNA: TGTGCCAGCAGCCAAGCGGGGGTTGGAAAACTGTTTTTT
size: .; D: .; J: TRBJ1-5; V: TRBV28; CDR3: CASSRDGVSNQPQHF; DNA: TGTGCCAGCAGTCGAGACGGGGTGAGCAATCAGCCCCAGCATTTT
size: .; D: TRBD2; J: TRBJ2-3; V: TRBV7-9; CDR3: CASSFRPSGYTDTQYF; DNA: TGTGCCAGCAGCTTCAGGCCTAGCGGATACACAGATACGCAGTATTTT
size: .; D: TRBD2; J: TRBJ2-1; V: TRBV13; CDR3: CASSSWTSGGGNEQFF; DNA: TGTGCCAGCAGCTCCTGGACTAGCGGGGGGGGGAATGAGCAGTTCTTC
size: once; D: .; J: TRBJ2-1; V: TRBV5-1; CDR3: CASSLLEGSEGEQFF; DNA: TGCGCCAGCAGCTTACTAGAGGGATCTGAAGGTGAGCAGTTCTTC
size: .; D: TRBD1; J: TRBJ1-2; V: TRBV5-4; CDR3: CASSFDRGNYGYTF; DNA: TGTGCCAGCAGCTTCGACAGGGGAAACTATGGCTACACCTTC
size: few; D: .; J: TRBJ1-5; V: TRBV10-3; CDR3: CAISESSPQHF; DNA: TGTGCCATCAGTGAGTCCAGTCCCCAGCATTTT
size: .; D: TRBD1; J: TRBJ1-4; V: TRBV9; CDR3: CASSATGTGIGSEKLFF; DNA: TGTGCCAGCAGCGCCACCGGGACAGGGATCGGAAGTGAAAAACTGTTTTTT
size: .; D: TRBD2; J: TRBJ2-6; V: TRBV7-6; CDR3: CASSLSVAGSGANVLTF; DNA: TGTGCCAGCAGCTTGAGTGTAGCGGGGTCTGGGGCCAACGTCCTGACTTTC
size: .; D: .; J: TRBJ2-3; V: TRBV9; CDR3: CASSEDSDGTDTQYF; DNA: TGTGCCAGCAGCGAGGACAGCGATGGAACAGATACGCAGTATTTT
size: .; D: .; J: TRBJ2-2; V: TRBV6-5; CDR3: CASSYSTGGGTGELFF; DNA: TGTGCCAGCAGTTACTCGACCGGGGGTGGGACCGGGGAGCTGTTTTTT
size: many; D: TRBD2; J: TRBJ2-1; V: TRBV6-4; CDR3: CASSGLAGGNEQFF; DNA: TGTGCCAGCAGTGGACTAGCGGGGGGCAATGAGCAGTTCTTC
size: few; D: TRBD1; J: TRBJ1-2; V: TRBV7-3; CDR3: CASSRTGNYGYTF; DNA: TGTGCCAGCAGCAGGACAGGGAACTATGGCTACACCTTC
size: .; D: TRBD2; J: TRBJ2-1; V: TRBV7-2; CDR3: CASSSTSGGHNEQFF; DNA: TGTGCCAGCAGTTCGACTAGCGGGGGGCACAATGAGCAGTTCTTC
size: .; D: .; J: TRBJ1-1; V: TRBV6-5; CDR3: CASSEANTEAFF; DNA: TGTGCCAGCAGTGAAGCTAACACTGAAGCTTTCTTT
size: .; D: .; J: TRBJ1-2; V: TRBV11-3; CDR3: CASSSLLQGWYGYTF; DNA: TGTGCCAGCAGCTCGCTTTTACAGGGCTGGTATGGCTACACCTTC
size: .; D: .; J: TRBJ1-2; V: TRBV25-1; CDR3: CASRETTGIYGYTF; DNA: TGTGCCAGCAGGGAAACTACGGGGATCTATGGCTACACCTTC
size: .; D: .; J: TRBJ2-5; V: TRBV15; CDR3: CATSVRRRQETQYF; DNA: TGTGCCACCAGCGTCCGACGGAGACAAGAGACCCAGTACTTC
size: .; D: TRBD1; J: TRBJ2-1; V: TRBV28; CDR3: CASTSGGTGGLNEQFF; DNA: TGTGCCAGCACCTCAGGGGGGACAGGGGGTCTGAATGAGCAGTTCTTC
size: few; D: TRBD2; J: TRBJ2-1; V: TRBV11-2; CDR3: CASSRLAGGSEQFF; DNA: TGTGCCAGCAGCCGACTAGCGGGGGGTTCTGAGCAGTTCTTC
size: .; D: .; J: TRBJ2-7; V: TRBV4-3; CDR3: CASSLGWRDAYEQYF; DNA: TGCGCCAGCAGCCTTGGGTGGAGGGACGCCTACGAGCAGTACTTC
size: few; D: .; J: TRBJ2-3; V: TRBV21-1; CDR3: CASSKGQPRRRGGADTQYF; DNA: TGTGCCAGCAGCAAAGGGCAACCTAGAAGGCGGGGGGGAGCAGATACGCAGTATTTT
size: .; D: .; J: TRBJ1-6; V: TRBV4-1; CDR3: CASSQVSWGGENSPLHF; DNA: TGCGCCAGCAGCCAAGTCTCGTGGGGGGGTGAGAATTCACCCCTCCACTTT
size: .; D: TRBD1; J: TRBJ1-3; V: TRBV30; CDR3: CAWTLNRGPSGNTIYF; DNA: TGTGCCTGGACTCTTAACAGGGGCCCGTCTGGAAACACCATATATTTT
size: .; D: TRBD2; J: TRBJ2-2; V: TRBV29-1; CDR3: CSAGGYGGELFF; DNA: TGCAGCGCCGGGGGGTACGGCGGGGAGCTGTTTTTT
size: .; D: .; J: TRBJ2-4; V: TRBV28; CDR3: CASSPLGTLNIQYF; DNA: TGTGCCAGCAGTCCCCTCGGGACTCTAAACATTCAGTACTTC
size: .; D: TRBD2; J: TRBJ2-5; V: TRBV6-5; CDR3: CASTLAGGPWETQYF; DNA: TGTGCCAGCACCCTAGCGGGGGGGCCATGGGAGACCCAGTACTTC
size: .; D: TRBD2; J: TRBJ2-1; V: TRBV25-1; CDR3: CASKDGGSSYNEQFF; DNA: TGTGCCAGCAAGGACGGGGGGAGCTCCTACAATGAGCAGTTCTTC
size: .; D: TRBD1; J: TRBJ2-2; V: TRBV7-9; CDR3: CASSLSRDRYTGELFF; DNA: TGTGCCAGCAGCCTTTCCAGGGACAGGTACACCGGGGAGCTGTTTTTT
size: once; D: .; J: TRBJ1-2; V: TRBV2; CDR3: CASSEGANYGYTF; DNA: TGTGCCAGCAGTGAGGGGGCGAACTATGGCTACACCTTC
size: .; D: .; J: TRBJ2-2; V: TRBV29-1; CDR3: CSARGGETGELFF; DNA: TGCAGCGCCAGGGGAGGGGAAACCGGGGAGCTGTTTTTT
size: .; D: TRBD1; J: TRBJ1-1; V: TRBV6-6; CDR3: CASSHGTGVRNTEAFF; DNA: TGTGCCAGCAGTCACGGGACAGGGGTCAGGAACACTGAAGCTTTCTTT
size: .; D: .; J: TRBJ2-5; V: TRBV28; CDR3: CASPREQQETQYF; DNA: TGTGCCAGCCCCCGGGAGCAACAAGAGACCCAGTACTTC
size: few; D: TRBD1; J: TRBJ1-3; V: TRBV7-8; CDR3: CASSPRTGKKNTIYF; DNA: TGTGCCAGCAGCCCACGGACAGGGAAAAAAAACACCATATATTTT
size: .; D: .; J: TRBJ1-4; V: TRBV9; CDR3: CASSVGGGWVEKLFF; DNA: TGTGCCAGCAGCGTAGGGGGCGGCTGGGTGGAAAAACTGTTTTTT
size: .; D: .; J: TRBJ2-1; V: TRBV7-8; CDR3: CASSFSATSYNEQFF; DNA: TGTGCCAGCAGCTTTTCCGCTACCTCCTACAATGAGCAGTTCTTC
size: .; D: TRBD2; J: TRBJ2-1; V: TRBV4-2; CDR3: CASTQGSGGDNEQFF; DNA: TGTGCCAGCACCCAAGGAAGCGGGGGGGACAATGAGCAGTTCTTC
size: .; D: TRBD1; J: TRBJ1-3; V: TRBV5-1; CDR3: CASSWGQYPAGNTIYF; DNA: TGCGCCAGCAGCTGGGGACAGTACCCCGCTGGAAACACCATATATTTT
size: .; D: TRBD2; J: TRBJ2-5; V: TRBV6-6; CDR3: CASSYEAGGAWETQYF; DNA: TGTGCCAGCAGTTACGAAGCCGGGGGGGCATGGGAGACCCAGTACTTC
size: .; D: TRBD1; J: TRBJ2-7; V: TRBV20-1; CDR3: CSVTGVNEQYF; DNA: TGCAGTGTCACAGGGGTGAACGAGCAGTACTTC
size: .; D: TRBD2; J: TRBJ2-3; V: TRBV7-3; CDR3: CASRAGGSTDTQYF; DNA: TGTGCCAGCAGGGCGGGGGGAAGTACAGATACGCAGTATTTT
size: .; D: .; J: TRBJ2-3; V: TRBV7-6; CDR3: CASSPAGADTQYF; DNA: TGTGCCAGCAGCCCAGCAGGGGCTGATACGCAGTATTTT
size: .; D: TRBD1; J: TRBJ2-1; V: TRBV9; CDR3: CASSVAEGAREQFF; DNA: TGTGCCAGCAGCGTAGCCGAGGGGGCCCGAGAGCAGTTCTTC